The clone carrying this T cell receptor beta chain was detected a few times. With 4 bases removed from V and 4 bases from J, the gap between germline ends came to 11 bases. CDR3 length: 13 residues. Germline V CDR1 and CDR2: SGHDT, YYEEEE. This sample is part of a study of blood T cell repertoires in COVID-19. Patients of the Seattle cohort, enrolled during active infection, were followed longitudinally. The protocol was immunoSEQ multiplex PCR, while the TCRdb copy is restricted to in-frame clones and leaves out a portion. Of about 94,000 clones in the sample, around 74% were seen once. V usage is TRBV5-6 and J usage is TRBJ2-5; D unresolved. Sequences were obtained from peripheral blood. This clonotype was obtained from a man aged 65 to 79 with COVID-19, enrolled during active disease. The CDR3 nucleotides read TGTGCCAGCAGCCTCCGAAACGGAGAGACCCAGTACTTC. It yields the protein CASSLRNGETQYF.